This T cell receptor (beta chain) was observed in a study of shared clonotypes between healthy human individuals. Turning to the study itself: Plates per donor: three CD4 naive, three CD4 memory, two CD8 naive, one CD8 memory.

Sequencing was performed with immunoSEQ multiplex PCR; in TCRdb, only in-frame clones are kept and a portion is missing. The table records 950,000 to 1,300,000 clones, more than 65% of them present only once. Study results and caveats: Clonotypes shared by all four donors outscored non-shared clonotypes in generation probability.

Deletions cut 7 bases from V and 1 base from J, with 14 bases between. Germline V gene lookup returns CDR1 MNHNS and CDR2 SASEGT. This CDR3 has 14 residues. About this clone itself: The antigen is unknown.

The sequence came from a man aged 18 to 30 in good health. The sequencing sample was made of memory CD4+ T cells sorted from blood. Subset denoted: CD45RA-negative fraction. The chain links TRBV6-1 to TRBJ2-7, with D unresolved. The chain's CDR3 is CASTPERSSYEQYF. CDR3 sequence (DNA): TGTGCCAGCACCCCCGAGAGGAGTTCCTACGAGCAGTACTTC.